The T cell receptor beta chain under discussion was sequenced for a study of blood T cells in healthy people across ages. Donors were healthy Caucasian individuals from Russia aged about 6 to 95. Per sample, a minimum of 6.5 million PBMCs were isolated. Using a J-beta primer mix together with a sample-barcoded 5' primer, a second PCR was run for about 7 to 12 cycles. TCRdb re-analysed the 5' RACE reads in MiXCR, keeping a single row per CDR3 protein. The sample shows 600,000 or so distinct CDR3 sequences, approximately 30% of them seen only once. Germline values: CDR1 DFQATT, CDR2 SNEGSKA (reference sequence). The CDR3 is 14 residues long. V was trimmed by 5 bases and J by 2 bases, leaving 13 bases between them.

This TCR was recovered from a woman older than 75 in good health. The chain employs TRBV20-1 and TRBJ1-5; D is perhaps TRBD1 (6 bases). The source material was blood. The CDR3, as DNA: TGCAGTGCTCTTAACAGGGTTGGCAATCAGCCCCAGCATTTT. Residues: CSALNRVGNQPQHF.